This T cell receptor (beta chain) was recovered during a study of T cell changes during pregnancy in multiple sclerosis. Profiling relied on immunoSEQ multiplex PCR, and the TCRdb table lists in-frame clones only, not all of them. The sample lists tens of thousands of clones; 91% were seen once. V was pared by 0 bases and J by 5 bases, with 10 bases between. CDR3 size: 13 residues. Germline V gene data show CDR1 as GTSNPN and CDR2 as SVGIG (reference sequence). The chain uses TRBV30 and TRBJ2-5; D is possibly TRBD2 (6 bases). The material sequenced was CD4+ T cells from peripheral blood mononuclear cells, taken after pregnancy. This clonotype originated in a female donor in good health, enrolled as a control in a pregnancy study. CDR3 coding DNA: TGTGCCTGGAGTGTACGCCTAGCGGAGACCCAGTACTTC. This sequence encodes CAWSVRLAETQYF.